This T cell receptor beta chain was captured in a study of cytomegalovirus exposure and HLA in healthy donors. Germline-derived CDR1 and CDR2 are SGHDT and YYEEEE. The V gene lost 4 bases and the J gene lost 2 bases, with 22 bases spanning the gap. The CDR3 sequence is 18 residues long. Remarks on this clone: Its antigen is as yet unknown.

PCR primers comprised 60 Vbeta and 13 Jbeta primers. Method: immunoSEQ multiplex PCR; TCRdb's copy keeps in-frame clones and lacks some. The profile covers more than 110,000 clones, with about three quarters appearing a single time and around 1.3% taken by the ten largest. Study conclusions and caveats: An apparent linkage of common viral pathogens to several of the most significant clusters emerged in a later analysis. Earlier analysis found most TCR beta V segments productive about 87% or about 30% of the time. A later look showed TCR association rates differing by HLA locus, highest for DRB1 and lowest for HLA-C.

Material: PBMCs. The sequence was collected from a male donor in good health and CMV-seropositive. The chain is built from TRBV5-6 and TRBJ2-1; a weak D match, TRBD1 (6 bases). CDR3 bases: TGTGCCAGCAGCCTACTACAGGATACACAGGGAACCTACAATGAGCAGTTCTTC. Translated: CASSLLQDTQGTYNEQFF.